The 18 T cell receptor beta chains in this list originate from one sample, sequenced in a study of T-cell memory formation after mild COVID-19. TCRdb reprocessed the 5' RACE reads via MiXCR and lists one record per CDR3 protein. Seen here are 400,000 to 500,000 distinct CDR3 sequences, 20% observed once, and the top ten hold roughly 8%. Sample: PBMCs or a T cell subset sorted from them (not recorded which). The receptor source for this set is an adult woman who had mild COVID-19 (a few samples of this study predate the infection). Cell type and time point are not known.

This clonotype was counted at least ten times. The chain combines TRBV5-1 with TRBJ2-5; D uncertain. Deletions cut 0 bases from V and 2 bases from J, with 5 bases between. Germline V CDR1 and CDR2: SGHRS, YFSETQ. This CDR3 has 13 amino acids. CDR3 region: CASSLGDQETQYF. The CDR3 DNA reads TGCGCCAGCAGCTTGGGAGATCAAGAGACCCAGTACTTC.

This clonotype occurred a few times. The chain carries TRBV12-3 or TRBV12-4 and TRBJ2-7, with 12 bases identical to TRBD2. This CDR3 has 15 amino acids. V shed 4 bases, J shed 4 bases, and the junction held 5 bases outside the gene matches. The CDR3 DNA is TGTGCCAGCAGTTCCTGGACTAGCGGGGCTTACGAGCAGTACTTC. It is translated as CASSSWTSGAYEQYF.

A few counts support this clonotype. The rearrangement joins TRBV18 to TRBJ2-1; tentatively, D is TRBD2 (5 bases). Germline CDR1 KGHSH, CDR2 LQKENI. V was cut by 2 bases and J by 6 bases, with 8 bases left in between. The CDR3 is 13 residues long. In DNA, the CDR3 is TGTGCCAGCTCACCAACCGAGGGCAATGAGCAGTTCTTC. It codes for CASSPTEGNEQFF.

The rearrangement joins TRBV27 to TRBJ1-2, with 7 bases aligning to TRBD1. This CDR3 has 16 residues. Unmatched junction bases numbered 7, after V lost 2 bases and J lost 1 base. Germline V gives CDR1 MNHEY, CDR2 SMNVEV (reference sequence). The CDR3 nucleotides are TGTGCCAGCAGTTTAGGACCCAGGGGGTTTAACTATGGCTACACCTTC. Translation gives CASSLGPRGFNYGYTF.

This clonotype was counted between two and nine times. The chain couples TRBV12-3 or TRBV12-4 to TRBJ1-1; 8 nucleotides align to TRBD1. The CDR3 sequence is 14 residues long. V shed 6 bases, J shed 1 base, and the junction held 4 bases outside the gene matches. The CDR3 here is CASRGTGENTEAFF. In DNA form, the CDR3 reads TGTGCCAGCAGAGGGACAGGCGAGAACACTGAAGCTTTCTTT.

This clonotype was seen only a few times. The V gene is TRBV24-1, the J gene TRBJ2-5; D is unclear. Germline CDR1 and CDR2: KGHDR and SFDVKD. V was shortened by 3 bases and J by 1 base, with 11 bases between the two germline ends. The CDR3 is 15 amino acids. The CDR3 loop reads CATSDPHRAQETQYF. For the CDR3, the DNA is TGTGCCACCAGTGATCCACATCGAGCCCAAGAGACCCAGTACTTC.

The V call is TRBV20-1, the J call TRBJ1-5; D possibly corresponds to TRBD1 (5 bases). The CDR3 consists of 14 residues. Germline loops: CDR1 DFQATT, CDR2 SNEGSKA (reference sequence). V dropped 0 bases and J dropped 6 bases, with 12 bases sitting between them. CDR3 coding DNA: TGCAGTGCTAGAGACGGGGGACCGAGTCAGCCCCAGCATTTT. Residues: CSARDGGPSQPQHF.

The chain carries TRBV7-3 and TRBJ1-5; TRBD1 aligns across 7 bases. The CDR3 is 13 residues long. Looked up from germline, CDR1 is SGHTA and CDR2 is FQGTGA. With V trimmed by 3 bases and J by 9 bases, 5 bases remained unmatched. DNA of the CDR3: TGTGCCAGCAGCTTCGAGGGGGCGGGGCCCCAGCATTTT. Encoded protein: CASSFEGAGPQHF.

The genes are TRBV5-1 and TRBJ2-1; 9 bases map to TRBD2. The CDR3 extends over 16 amino acids. CDR1 and CDR2 from the germline V gene are SGHRS and YFSETQ. V lost 5 bases, J lost 5 bases, and 11 bases stayed unmatched. Here the CDR3 DNA reads TGCGCCAGCAGTCTGGGGGGCCTAGCGGGGCACAATGAGCAGTTCTTC. Translation gives CASSLGGLAGHNEQFF. The variable domain in full, completed from reference TRBV5-1 and TRBJ2-1, reads KAGVTQTPRYLIKTRGQQVTLSCSPISGHRSVSWYQQTPGQGLQFLFEYFSETQRNKGNFPGRFSGRQFSNSRSEMNVSTLELGDSALYLCASSLGGLAGHNEQFFGPGTRLTVL.

The chain recombines TRBV24-1 with TRBJ1-1, with 7 bases matching TRBD1. Trimming at V came to 7 bases and at J to 1 base, leaving 2 bases not matched to a gene. This CDR3 comprises 13 residues. Germline V gene lookup returns CDR1 KGHDR and CDR2 SFDVKD. The DNA of the CDR3 is TGTGCCACCAGCAACAGGGGGAACACTGAAGCTTTCTTT. This encodes CATSNRGNTEAFF.

The table lists this clonotype with many counts. The gene calls are TRBV7-9 and TRBJ1-2; unclear D gene. V shed 1 base and J shed 3 bases, with 6 bases lying between them. CDR1 and CDR2 (germline): SEHNR, FQNEAQ (reference sequence). This CDR3 is built from 13 residues. CDR3 region: CASSLVVYYGYTF. The CDR3 DNA is TGTGCCAGCAGCTTAGTAGTCTACTATGGCTACACCTTC.

The sample holds a few counts of this clonotype. This chain uses TRBV20-1 with TRBJ2-3; D ambiguous. Per germline, CDR1 DFQATT and CDR2 SNEGSKA (reference sequence). Trimming took off 3 bases at V and 4 bases at J, with 11 bases between the two ends. There are 13 residues in the CDR3. The CDR3 nucleotides are TGCAGTGCTAGTGGCGGCAGCCCAGATACGCAGTATTTT. This sequence encodes CSASGGSPDTQYF.

The chain couples TRBV9 to TRBJ2-2, with 8 nucleotides matching TRBD2. The trim removed 0 bases at V and 4 bases at J, leaving 5 bases unmatched. The germline gives CDR1 SGDLS, CDR2 YYNGEE. CDR3 length: 16 residues. CDR3 sequence (DNA): TGTGCCAGCAGCGTAGAGGGACTAGGAGGCACCGGGGAGCTGTTTTTT. Encoded protein: CASSVEGLGGTGELFF. The whole variable domain, remainder taken from reference TRBV9 and TRBJ2-2, is DSGVTQTPKHLITATGQRVTLRCSPRSGDLSVYWYQQSLDQGLQFLIQYYNGEERAKGNILERFSAQQFPDLHSELNLSSLELGDSALYFCASSVEGLGGTGELFFGEGSRLTVL.

The chain employs TRBV11-2 and TRBJ2-2, with unresolved D. CDR1 SGHAT and CDR2 FQNNGV come from the germline V gene. There are 14 residues in the CDR3. V lost 7 bases and J 7 bases, leaving 16 bases between the germline ends. CDR3 protein: CASTTPLADGELFF. The CDR3, as DNA: TGTGCCAGCACCACTCCTCTGGCAGACGGGGAGCTGTTTTTT.

The chain couples TRBV27 to TRBJ2-6; maybe TRBD2 (6 bases). Per the germline V gene, CDR1 is MNHEY and CDR2 is SMNVEV (reference sequence). CDR3 length: 19 residues. V lost 2 bases, J lost 3 bases, and 20 bases lay in between. CDR3: CASSLSWGGVRVGANVLTF. CDR3 in DNA: TGTGCCAGCAGTTTAAGCTGGGGAGGCGTGAGAGTTGGGGCCAACGTCCTGACTTTC.

The V and J genes are TRBV7-2 and TRBJ1-2; D is possibly TRBD1 (5 bases). The V gene lost 5 bases and the J gene lost 7 bases, with 26 bases spanning the gap. This CDR3 comprises 17 residues. Germline CDR1 reads SGHTA; CDR2 reads FQGNSA. The CDR3 sequence is CASSPDSSGTMGGGYTF. DNA of the CDR3: TGTGCCAGCAGCCCAGACAGCAGTGGAACAATGGGTGGTGGCTACACCTTC.

This clonotype was detected ten times or more. The rearrangement uses TRBV7-2 and TRBJ2-1, with TRBD1 matching 7 bases. Trimming took 6 bases from V and 8 from J; bases not matched to a gene: 10. The CDR3 covers 14 residues. The germline gives CDR1 SGHTA, CDR2 FQGNSA. The CDR3 is CASRRRDDRDEQFF. The CDR3 coding sequence is TGTGCCAGCAGGCGCCGGGACGACAGGGATGAGCAGTTCTTC. Supplemented by reference TRBV7-2 and TRBJ2-1, the full variable domain reads GAGVSQSPSNKVTEKGKDVELRCDPISGHTALYWYRQSLGQGLEFLIYFQGNSAPDKSGLPSDRFSAERTGGSVSTLTIQRTQQEDSAVYLCASRRRDDRDEQFFGPGTRLTVL.

The rearrangement joins TRBV7-2 to TRBJ1-2; 7 positions match TRBD1. After removal of 5 bases from V and 8 bases from J, the junction contained 5 bases not matched to a gene. CDR3 length: 12 residues. Germline V gives CDR1 SGHTA, CDR2 FQGNSA. The CDR3 reads CASSRTGEGYTF. In nucleotides, the CDR3 is TGTGCCAGCAGCCGAACAGGGGAGGGCTACACCTTC.